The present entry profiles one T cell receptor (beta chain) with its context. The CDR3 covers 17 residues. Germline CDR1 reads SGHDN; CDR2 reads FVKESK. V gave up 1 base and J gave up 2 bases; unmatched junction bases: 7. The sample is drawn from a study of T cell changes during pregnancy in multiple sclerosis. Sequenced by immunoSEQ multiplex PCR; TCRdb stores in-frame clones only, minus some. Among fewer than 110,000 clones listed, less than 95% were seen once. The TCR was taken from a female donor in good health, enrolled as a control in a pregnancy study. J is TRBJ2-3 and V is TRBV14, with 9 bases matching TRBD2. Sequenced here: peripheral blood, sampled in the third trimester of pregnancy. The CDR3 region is CASSQVGLAGNTDTQYF. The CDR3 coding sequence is TGTGCCAGCAGCCAAGTCGGCCTAGCGGGGAACACAGATACGCAGTATTTT.